Following are 20 T cell receptor beta chains from one sample sequenced in a study of cytomegalovirus exposure and HLA in healthy donors. It was with 60 Vbeta and 13 Jbeta primers that the PCR ran. Assay used: immunoSEQ multiplex PCR; TCRdb lists only in-frame clones, some missing. The profile shows about 130,000 clones, about 79% of them singletons. What was sequenced was PBMCs. All receptors derive from a woman aged 18-30 years in good health and CMV-seropositive.

This clone has just a few counts. This chain links TRBV2 with TRBJ2-5; TRBD2 aligns across 15 bases. This CDR3 is 18 amino acids long. Germline trimming cut 7 bases from V and 2 bases from J; bases unmatched to any gene: 11. Germline CDR1 is SNHLY and CDR2 is FYNNEI. CDR3 coding DNA: TGTGCCAGCACAGGACTAGCGGGGGGGCCGGAACTTCAAGAGACCCAGTACTTC. It specifies CASTGLAGGPELQETQYF.

The rearrangement uses TRBV4-1 and TRBJ2-3, with 13 bases lining up with TRBD2. The germline CDR1 and CDR2 sequences are MGHRA and YSYEKL. V shed 2 bases, J shed 5 bases, and the junction held 10 bases outside the gene matches. The CDR3 contains 18 residues. In DNA form, the CDR3 reads TGCGCCAGCAGCCAAACCTCACTAGCGGGGGGGCTGGGAGATACGCAGTATTTT. Translated, it gives CASSQTSLAGGLGDTQYF.

The CDR3 bases are TGTGCCAGCAGCCCCCCCATAGACAGCTCCTACGAGCAGTACTTC. This gives the protein CASSPPIDSSYEQYF. The chain employs TRBV7-3 and TRBJ2-7; possibly TRBD1 for D (5 bases). The CDR3 is 15 amino acids. Trimming shortened V by 5 bases and J by 0 bases, and 14 bases separated the two germline ends. Germline V gives CDR1 SGHTA, CDR2 FQGTGA.

This chain's CDR3 is CASSLAHGDEQYF. In nucleotides, the CDR3 is TGTGCCAGTAGTCTGGCCCACGGGGACGAGCAGTACTTC. The V gene is TRBV19, the J gene TRBJ2-7; perhaps TRBD2 as D (5 bases). The CDR3 covers 13 residues. Germline V CDR1 and CDR2: LNHDA, SQIVND (reference sequence). Trimming pared 5 bases from V and 5 bases from J, leaving 13 bases between.

The V call is TRBV7-9, the J call TRBJ1-4; unclear D gene. Germline CDR1 is SEHNR and CDR2 is FQNEAQ (reference sequence). V shed 4 bases and J shed 4 bases, with 13 bases lying between them. This CDR3 is built from 15 residues. CDR3 protein: CASSSSGGRNEKLFF. The CDR3 DNA reads TGTGCCAGCAGCTCATCAGGAGGGCGTAATGAAAAACTGTTTTTT.

This chain links TRBV11-2 with TRBJ2-3, with D possibly matching TRBD2 (5 bases). V shed 5 bases and J shed 2 bases, with 14 bases lying between them. Germline V gene data show CDR1 as SGHAT and CDR2 as FQNNGV. This CDR3 is 15 amino acids long. CDR3 residues: CASSIRRRDTDTQYF. For the CDR3, the DNA is TGTGCCAGCAGCATAAGACGCCGGGACACAGATACGCAGTATTTT.

The gene calls are TRBV18 and TRBJ1-2; TRBD1 matches at 7 bases. The CDR3 has 14 residues. The trim removed 3 bases at V and 1 base at J, leaving 2 bases unmatched. Germline CDR1 KGHSH, CDR2 LQKENI. CDR3 coding DNA: TGTGCCAGCTCACCGGGACAGAATAACTATGGCTACACCTTC. Residues: CASSPGQNNYGYTF.

This chain connects TRBV5-5 to TRBJ1-4, with D tentatively TRBD1 (6 bases). The CDR3 spans 15 residues. CDR1 and CDR2 from the germline V gene are SGHKS and YYEKEE (reference sequence). V was shortened by 2 bases and J by 7 bases, with 15 bases between the two germline ends. CDR3: CASSLGDMDGEKLFF. Written as DNA, the CDR3 is TGTGCCAGCAGCTTAGGGGACATGGACGGTGAAAAACTGTTTTTT. The variable domain in full, with the rest retrieved from reference TRBV5-5 and TRBJ1-4, is DAGVTQSPTHLIKTRGQQVTLRCSPISGHKSVSWYQQVLGQGPQFIFQYYEKEERGRGNFPDRFSARQFPNYSSELNVNALLLGDSALYLCASSLGDMDGEKLFFGSGTQLSVL.

V usage is TRBV19 and J usage is TRBJ1-1; the D gene is possibly TRBD1 (5 bases). Germline V gene lookup returns CDR1 LNHDA and CDR2 SQIVND (reference sequence). Between the trimmed V and J ends, which lost 5 bases and 4 bases, there was a span of 20 bases. The CDR3 runs to 16 residues. The CDR3 DNA is TGTGCCAGTAGTCGAATATTTACACAGGAGAGCACTGAAGCTTTCTTT. This encodes CASSRIFTQESTEAFF.

V gene TRBV7-3 combines with J gene TRBJ2-1; 8 bases are shared with TRBD2. V shed 5 bases and J 2 bases; nucleotides not matched to a gene: 5. The CDR3 is 15 residues long. Germline CDR1 is SGHTA and CDR2 is FQGTGA. CDR3 DNA: TGTGCCAGCAGCCTAGCGGGCCTAGCCTACAATGAGCAGTTCTTC. Translating it yields CASSLAGLAYNEQFF.

The V gene is TRBV2, the J gene TRBJ2-2; 9 nucleotides agree with TRBD1. J was trimmed by 6 bases and V by 6 bases; bases with no gene match: 5. The CDR3 is made up of 14 amino acids. CDR1 and CDR2 from the germline V gene are SNHLY and FYNNEI. CDR3 coding DNA: TGTGCCAGCAGCCCACAGGGGGCGTCCGGGGAGCTGTTTTTT. Translation gives CASSPQGASGELFF.

The rearrangement links TRBV7-8 to TRBJ1-2; D unclear. V shed 5 bases and J shed 12 bases, with 22 bases lying between them. The germline V gene encodes CDR1 SGHVS and CDR2 FQNEAQ. The CDR3 is 14 amino acids. DNA for the CDR3: TGTGCCAGCAGCCCTCGCCCACGGTCACCTGACAACACCTTC. Encoded protein: CASSPRPRSPDNTF.

The rearrangement joins TRBV6-1 to TRBJ2-3, with D maybe TRBD1 (6 bases). In germline, CDR1 is MNHNS, CDR2 SASEGT. V lost 1 base and J 3 bases, leaving 14 bases between the germline ends. This CDR3 spans 16 amino acids. As DNA, the CDR3 is TGTGCCAGCAGTGAAGGTTGGGGGCGGACGACAGATACGCAGTATTTT. The encoded protein is CASSEGWGRTTDTQYF.

The chain carries TRBV6-7 and TRBJ2-3; D perhaps matches TRBD1 (6 bases). TRBV6-7 is noted as an ORF with a role that remains uncertain. Trimming cost V 2 bases and J 0 bases, with 21 bases left between them. This CDR3 contains 19 residues. CDR3 DNA sequence: TGTGCCAGCAGTTACCTGGGGGCGCTAGTGCCTCTTAGCACAGATACGCAGTATTTT. As protein: CASSYLGALVPLSTDTQYF.

This chain uses TRBV7-9 with TRBJ1-6; D possibly corresponds to TRBD1 (6 bases). Germline V CDR1 and CDR2: SEHNR, FQNEAQ (reference sequence). Trimming left V 6 bases short and J 9 bases short, with 21 bases between. The length of the CDR3 is 16 residues. The CDR3 DNA sequence: TGTGCCAGCAGTTCCCGAGGGAGGGGGAGTTTTTCACCCCTCCACTTT. Its protein product is CASSSRGRGSFSPLHF.

The chain couples TRBV2 to TRBJ1-6; possibly TRBD1 for D (6 bases). Trimming stripped 4 bases from V and 10 bases from J, with 14 bases between. Germline V gives CDR1 SNHLY, CDR2 FYNNEI. CDR3 length: 14 residues. The CDR3 sequence: CASSVTGPQSPLHF. The CDR3 DNA sequence: TGTGCCAGCAGTGTGACAGGCCCCCAATCACCCCTCCACTTT.

This clone occurred once. V is TRBV2 and J is TRBJ2-5; TRBD1 agrees at 9 bases. The J call may be faulty, since TRBJ2-7 better matches the DNA end. The CDR3 is 13 residues long. CDR1 is SNHLY, CDR2 FYNNEI, per germline. The CDR3 protein is CASSEDRGREQYF. Here the CDR3 DNA reads TGTGCCAGCAGTGAAGACAGGGGGCGCGAGCAGTACTTC.

The chain is built from TRBV7-9 and TRBJ2-3, with D possibly matching TRBD2 (6 bases). The CDR3 consists of 12 residues. In germline, CDR1 is SEHNR, CDR2 FQNEAQ (reference sequence). This CDR3 reads CSIKTGADTQYF. The CDR3 bases are TGTTCCATCAAGACGGGGGCAGATACGCAGTATTTT.

The V call is TRBV5-1, the J call TRBJ1-1; 7 nucleotides line up with TRBD1. The V segment lost 4 bases and the J segment 5 bases; nucleotides outside the gene matches: 11. CDR1 is SGHRS, CDR2 YFSETQ, per germline. CDR3 length: 15 amino acids. This CDR3 reads CASSTQQGMGTEAFF. The CDR3 coding sequence is TGCGCCAGCAGCACTCAACAGGGGATGGGGACTGAAGCTTTCTTT.

The CDR3 DNA reads as TGTGCCAGCAAAGGGGGGGGGAATTACGAGCAGTACTTC. Residues: CASKGGGNYEQYF. The chain has TRBV2 and TRBJ2-7, with a possible D match to TRBD2 (7 bases). Trimming took 7 bases from V and 4 from J, leaving 14 bases between them. This CDR3 is built from 13 residues. The V gene's germline CDR1 is SNHLY and CDR2 FYNNEI.